This T cell receptor beta chain was profiled in a study of shared clonotypes between healthy human individuals (dated by TCRdb to the early 2020s). For the study in its entirety: A few men and a couple of women, aged 18 to 49 years, made up the cohort. Per donor, three plates each were used for CD4 naive and CD4 memory, two for CD8 naive, and one for CD8 memory. To increase sequencing depth and limit assay-specific biases, TCR repertoire library preparation and sequencing were carried out by different laboratories using diverse techniques. To estimate repertoire size and how much clonotypes are shared between individuals, the study performed deep sequencing of blood TCR repertoires from a few healthy adults. Between about 0.94 and 8.9 billion PBMCs per donor were obtained by leukapheresis.

Inclusive of the bounding cysteine and phenylalanine, the CDR3 is 14 residues long. Just CDR3 DNA is preserved here, 42 bases in frame from base 1. The germline ends are 10 bases apart after V is trimmed by 2 bases and J by 2 bases. CDR1 SGHAT and CDR2 FQNNGV are derived from the germline V gene. General findings and caveats noted by the study authors: Sampling was limited to blood, and TCR repertoires in tissue likely differ from TCR repertoires in blood. Pairwise subsampling led to the expectation that sequencing depth would affect the degree of clonotype sharing among donors. Compared with non-shared clonotypes, the clonotypes found in all four sorted-subset donors had higher generation probabilities. When several donors were compared, the shared fraction of clonotypes was roughly 4.8% for naive CD4, 3.5% for naive CD8, about 2.4% for memory CD4, and 0.3% to 0.5% for memory CD8. Rarefaction of sorted-subset datasets indicated incomplete sequencing despite the large sequencing depth. The small number of donors limited the genetic and exposure-history diversity represented. Larger estimated clonotype richness was generally found for naive subsets than for memory subsets.

TCR CDR3 regions were amplified from genomic DNA by multiplex PCR using the deep immunoSEQ assay. For each cell subset, the extracted genomic DNA was distributed evenly across all wells of several immunoSEQ 96-well plates, and each plate served as one replicate. For sorted subsets, about 210 ng of genomic DNA, equivalent to around 30,000 T cell genomes, went into each replicate PCR. Purified libraries were quantified with a Qubit 3.0 fluorometer, sized on a Bioanalyzer 2100, and re-quantified with the KAPA Library Quantification kit. Every immunoSEQ 96-well plate was sequenced on a separate single-read 150-cycle Illumina NextSeq 550 flow cell. Per the source publication's procedure: Because the immunoSEQ output included only junctional sequences and no quality scores, the filtering could not be the same as the filtering used for full-length reads. Sequences were annotated with PyIR, a Python wrapper for IgBLAST v1.9, using IMGT germline references to assign V/J genes and CDR3. Reads were removed for weak V/J assignments (E-value above 1e-6), missing CDR3, stop codons, out-of-frame junctions, or ambiguous translated residues. V3J clonotypes were defined as sequences sharing an identical inferred V gene, J gene, and CDR3 amino acid sequence. Percentage overlap between repertoires was computed as shared unique clonotypes divided by the size of the smaller repertoire. Three approaches were used to assess repertoire richness: RTK rarefaction, the Chao1 estimator, and Recon v2.1 estimates of unobserved clonotypes. Generation probabilities were computed with OLGA for all TCRbeta clonotypes obtained by the gDNA method from four donors. TCRdb carries this immuneACCESS record with in-frame sequences only. Its versions omit some clonotypes, under half of them owing to an unresolved V gene in the studies checked, with the rest unexplained. The DNA gave D and trimming, while V, J and clone size come from that table. The sample yields about 2.4 million clones; just over 90% were counted once. Under 0.15% of the sample rests with the top ten.

A note on this clone: Its cognate antigen has yet to be identified. One base away there is no much larger clone; base qualities are not given.

The donors were healthy, HIV-negative adults with no recently reported acute infections or vaccinations. Every donor was a Caucasian adult living in Nashville, Tennessee, USA. CD4+ T cells were enriched through magnetic negative selection, after which naive cells were positively selected on CD45RA and the remaining negative fraction served as the memory subset. After blood collection by leukapheresis, PBMCs were isolated using Ficoll-Histopaque density gradient centrifugation and then cryopreserved in the vapor phase of liquid nitrogen. Analytical flow cytometry was used to check the purity and quantity of every magnetically sorted T cell population. Genomic DNA was isolated from every sorted fraction and measured by UV absorbance on a Nanodrop 2000c.

The clonotype comes from a man aged 18 to 30 in good health. Sample: naive CD4+ T cells sorted from blood. The intended sense of this specimen's cell subset or site label: CD45RA+ positively selected. The rearranged segments are TRBV11-2 and TRBJ2-7; a tentative D match to TRBD1 spans 6 bases. The nucleotide sequence is TGTGCCAGCAGCTTAAGACAGGTCGCCTACGAGCAGTACTTC. Its protein reads: CASSLRQVAYEQYF.